The 31 T cell receptor beta chains in this list originate from one sample, sequenced in a study of cytomegalovirus exposure and HLA in healthy donors. With 60 Vbeta and 13 Jbeta primers, the PCR was carried out. TCRdb's table, derived via immunoSEQ multiplex PCR, lists solely in-frame clones and lacks some. Here the sample spans hundreds of thousands of clones, around 80% being singletons. The sample consisted of PBMCs. All receptors derive from a male donor in good health and CMV-seronegative.

V is TRBV5-1 and J is TRBJ1-4; 8 bases align to TRBD1. CDR3 size: 14 residues. The J segment lost 6 bases and the V segment lost 0 bases, leaving 1 base of the junction unmatched. Looked up from germline, CDR1 is SGHRS and CDR2 is YFSETQ. The CDR3 sequence is CASSLEQGDEKLFF. CDR3 sequence (DNA): TGCGCCAGCAGCTTGGAACAGGGGGATGAAAAACTGTTTTTT.

This clone was counted between two and nine times. The chain carries TRBV6-1 and TRBJ2-1, with 8 positions matching TRBD2. The V gene end was trimmed by 3 bases and the J gene end by 9 bases; junction bases not matched to a gene: 7. Germline loops: CDR1 MNHNS, CDR2 SASEGT. The CDR3 runs 14 residues. DNA for the CDR3: TGTGCCAGCAGTGAGAGCGGGAGAACGGTTGAGCAGTTCTTC. Translated, it gives CASSESGRTVEQFF.

The chain links TRBV10-2 to TRBJ2-3; 7 nucleotides agree with TRBD2. The CDR3 runs to 13 residues. CDR1 is WSHSY and CDR2 is SAAADI in the germline V gene. V shed 8 bases and J 3 bases; nucleotides not matched to a gene: 5. CDR3 residues: CASGSGVTDTQYF. CDR3 sequence (DNA): TGCGCCAGCGGGAGCGGGGTAACAGATACGCAGTATTTT.

The genes are TRBV28 and TRBJ2-7; the D gene is possibly TRBD1 (6 bases). The V gene's germline CDR1 is MDHEN and CDR2 SYDVKM. The V end lost 1 base, the J end lost 7 bases, and 29 bases lay between the germline ends. The CDR3 has 19 residues. The CDR3 loop is CASSLSRDTKRTITLEQYF. The CDR3 nucleotides read TGTGCCAGCAGTTTATCTCGGGACACCAAAAGGACCATTACGCTTGAGCAGTACTTC.

The chain is built from TRBV6-1 and TRBJ2-7; 12 bases match TRBD1. Germline lookup yields CDR1 MNHNS and CDR2 SASEGT. The V and J ends lost 3 bases and 7 bases, in that order; junction bases with no gene match: 7. CDR3 length: 15 amino acids. The chain's CDR3 is CASSDSRDRGREQYF. The CDR3 bases are TGTGCCAGCAGTGATTCCCGGGACAGGGGGCGTGAGCAGTACTTC.

The V gene is TRBV7-2, the J gene TRBJ2-5; no clear D. The J call may be wrong; the DNA end is better matched by TRBJ2-7. CDR1 is SGHTA, CDR2 FQGNSA, per germline. CDR3 length: 12 amino acids. This chain's CDR3 is CASSLMRYEQYF. The CDR3 DNA is TGTGCCAGCAGCTTAATGAGGTACGAGCAGTACTTC.

This clone appeared once. J is TRBJ1-2 and V is TRBV5-6; 9 nucleotides align to TRBD1. This CDR3 has 18 residues. V lost 3 bases and J lost 4; bases outside the gene matches: 16. CDR1 and CDR2 (germline): SGHDT, YYEEEE. The CDR3 coding sequence is TGTGCCAGCAGCTCACCGGGACAGGGAGTATCCGGATTCTATGGCTACACCTTC. Its protein is CASSSPGQGVSGFYGYTF.

The gene calls are TRBV6-6 and TRBJ2-5, with 11 bases that match TRBD2. The CDR3 has 15 residues. V lost 4 bases and J lost 3; bases outside the gene matches: 4. Germline CDR1 reads MNHNY; CDR2 reads SVGAGI (reference sequence). CDR3 in amino acids: CASSLETSGKETQYF. Here the CDR3 DNA reads TGTGCCAGCAGTTTAGAGACTAGCGGGAAAGAGACCCAGTACTTC.

The J gene is TRBJ2-7, the V gene TRBV5-1, with a possible D match to TRBD2 (6 bases). Germline V CDR1 and CDR2: SGHRS, YFSETQ. Between the trimmed V and J ends, which lost 6 bases and 0 bases, there was a span of 13 bases. The CDR3 is made up of 14 amino acids. CDR3 loop: CASKALTSSYEQYF. For the CDR3, the DNA is TGCGCCAGCAAGGCGCTGACTAGCTCCTACGAGCAGTACTTC.

The chain couples TRBV4-2 to TRBJ2-7, with 10 bases lining up with TRBD2. The CDR3 is 18 residues long. Germline V gene data show CDR1 as LGHNA and CDR2 as YNFKEQ. Germline trimming cut 0 bases from V and 2 bases from J; bases unmatched to any gene: 10. For the CDR3, the DNA is TGTGCCAGCAGCCAAGAAGAGAGCGGGAGGGGTGCTCCCTACGAGCAGTACTTC. This translates into CASSQEESGRGAPYEQYF.

The chain employs TRBV6-1 and TRBJ2-2; D gene ambiguous. V lost 7 bases and J lost 4, with 10 bases in between. This CDR3 has 13 residues. Looked up from germline, CDR1 is MNHNS and CDR2 is SASEGT. For the CDR3, the DNA is TGTGCCAGCAATGGCCTGTTCACCGGGGAGCTGTTTTTT. Translating it yields CASNGLFTGELFF.

The chain is built from TRBV15 and TRBJ2-7, with D possibly matching TRBD2 (5 bases). V gave up 8 bases and J gave up 0 bases, with 8 bases separating them. CDR3 length equals 12 residues. Per the germline V gene, CDR1 is LNHNV and CDR2 is YYDKDF (reference sequence). The CDR3 coding sequence is TGTGCCACCTCCGGGATCTCCTACGAGCAGTACTTC. As protein: CATSGISYEQYF.

The rearrangement uses TRBV7-4 and TRBJ2-5; D not resolved. Germline loops: CDR1 SGHVT, CDR2 SQSDAQ. The CDR3 sequence is 17 residues long. V shed 5 bases and J shed 1 base, with 20 bases lying between them. CDR3: CASSRKRPPRVQETQYF. CDR3 sequence (DNA): TGTGCCAGCAGCCGTAAACGACCGCCCCGGGTCCAAGAGACCCAGTACTTC.

J is TRBJ2-3 and V is TRBV5-1; 8 nucleotides match TRBD1. Per the germline V gene, CDR1 is SGHRS and CDR2 is YFSETQ. The CDR3 runs 17 residues. V trimming: 2 bases; J trimming: 2 bases; junction bases outside the gene matches: 10. The CDR3 sequence is CASSFQQGVALTDTQYF. The DNA of the CDR3 is TGCGCCAGCAGCTTTCAACAGGGGGTAGCCCTCACAGATACGCAGTATTTT.

In this sample, this clone turned up a few times. The chain uses TRBV7-3 and TRBJ2-7, with 7 bases lining up with TRBD1. The germline gives CDR1 SGHTA, CDR2 FQGTGA. The CDR3 loop spans 14 amino acids. Losses at the gene ends were 3 bases for V and 1 base for J; bases not matched to a gene: 3. This CDR3 is CASSFDRVSYEQYF. The CDR3, as DNA: TGTGCCAGCAGCTTCGACAGGGTGTCCTACGAGCAGTACTTC.

This clone came up once. The gene calls are TRBV6-5 and TRBJ2-3; no firm D call. CDR1 and CDR2 from the germline V gene are MNHEY and SVGAGI. Trimming took off 4 bases at V and 0 bases at J, with 5 bases between the two ends. The CDR3 loop spans 13 amino acids. The CDR3 nucleotides are TGTGCCAGCAGTTTAGAGAGCACAGATACGCAGTATTTT. Translated, it gives CASSLESTDTQYF.

The rearrangement links TRBV18 to TRBJ2-2; 10 nucleotides align to TRBD2. Germline CDR1 KGHSH, CDR2 LQKENI. The ends lost 3 bases at V and 7 bases at J; junction bases unmatched: 8. The CDR3 consists of 16 residues. The CDR3 nucleotides are TGTGCCAGCTCACCCTCTAGCGGGAGTATCGGCGGGGAGCTGTTTTTT. As protein: CASSPSSGSIGGELFF.

The J gene is TRBJ2-3, the V gene TRBV5-1; the D is unclear. The CDR3 loop spans 12 amino acids. Germline-derived CDR1 and CDR2 are SGHRS and YFSETQ. Between the trimmed V and J ends, which lost 3 bases and 3 bases, there was a span of 5 bases. The CDR3 sequence: CASSSLTDTQYF. The CDR3 DNA reads as TGCGCCAGCAGCTCCTTAACAGATACGCAGTATTTT.

The chain couples TRBV28 to TRBJ2-2; D gene unclear. CDR1 and CDR2 from the germline V gene are MDHEN and SYDVKM. The CDR3 spans 18 residues. V lost 6 bases to trimming and J lost 0 bases, with 20 bases between them. CDR3 nucleotide sequence: TGTGCCAGCAGGATTCCTATAAACCCTTACGCGAACACCGGGGAGCTGTTTTTT. Translating gives CASRIPINPYANTGELFF.

This clone was counted a single time. The rearrangement uses TRBV18 and TRBJ1-1, with 7 bases identical to TRBD1. CDR1 KGHSH and CDR2 LQKENI come from the germline V gene. J lost 11 bases, V lost 6 bases, and 9 bases had no gene match. The CDR3 is 12 amino acids. The CDR3 DNA is TGTGCCAGCTCGGCGGACAGGATCGAGGCTTTCTTT. Translated, it gives CASSADRIEAFF.

The chain recombines TRBV5-5 with TRBJ2-1, with 10 positions matching TRBD2. The CDR3 consists of 12 residues. V gave up 7 bases and J gave up 7 bases; unmatched junction bases: 2. In germline, CDR1 is SGHKS, CDR2 YYEKEE (reference sequence). The CDR3 is CASEGLANEQFF. As DNA, the CDR3 is TGTGCCAGCGAGGGACTAGCGAATGAGCAGTTCTTC. Together with reference TRBV5-5 and TRBJ2-1, the CDR3 gives the full variable domain: DAGVTQSPTHLIKTRGQQVTLRCSPISGHKSVSWYQQVLGQGPQFIFQYYEKEERGRGNFPDRFSARQFPNYSSELNVNALLLGDSALYLCASEGLANEQFFGPGTRLTVL.

This clone appeared a few times. This chain joins TRBV9 and TRBJ2-5, with a possible D match to TRBD2 (7 bases). The V end lost 4 bases, the J end lost 1 base, and 17 bases lay between the germline ends. The CDR3 sequence is 16 residues long. Germline CDR1 is SGDLS and CDR2 is YYNGEE. CDR3 nucleotide sequence: TGTGCCAGCAGCTGGGGGGGCAGGGGAAGCCAAGAGACCCAGTACTTC. Translating gives CASSWGGRGSQETQYF. Based on the CDR3 plus reference TRBV9 and TRBJ2-5, the full variable domain is DSGVTQTPKHLITATGQRVTLRCSPRSGDLSVYWYQQSLDQGLQFLIQYYNGEERAKGNILERFSAQQFPDLHSELNLSSLELGDSALYFCASSWGGRGSQETQYFGPGTRLLVL.

This chain links TRBV6-5 with TRBJ1-1; D is uncertain. V dropped 0 bases and J dropped 3 bases, with 14 bases sitting between them. This CDR3 region has 16 residues. Germline loops: CDR1 MNHEY, CDR2 SVGAGI. CDR3 DNA: TGTGCCAGCAGTTACTCGGCGGTATTTGTGGACACTGAAGCTTTCTTT. Residues: CASSYSAVFVDTEAFF.

V is TRBV5-4 and J is TRBJ2-7; D not certain. V lost 1 base and J 9 bases, leaving 23 bases between the germline ends. The CDR3 consists of 16 residues. Germline V gene data show CDR1 as SGHNT and CDR2 as YYREEE (reference sequence). CDR3 sequence (DNA): TGTGCCAGCAGCTTGTATTCCCCCTTAAGCCCGACGGGGCAGTACTTC. Translated: CASSLYSPLSPTGQYF.

V and J are TRBV4-2 and TRBJ2-7; 7 nucleotides match TRBD1. This CDR3 comprises 14 residues. Germline lookup yields CDR1 LGHNA and CDR2 YNFKEQ. J was trimmed by 2 bases and V by 5 bases; bases with no gene match: 6. In DNA, the CDR3 is TGTGCCAGCAGCTTATCCGGGACAGCCTACGAGCAGTACTTC. This sequence encodes CASSLSGTAYEQYF.

This sequence joins TRBV29-1 and TRBJ2-7, with D possibly TRBD2 on 6 matching bases. CDR1 SQVTM and CDR2 ANQGSEA come from the germline V gene. The CDR3 loop spans 13 amino acids. Deletions cut 0 bases from V and 2 bases from J, with 8 bases between. The chain's CDR3 is CSVEEEGTYEQYF. The CDR3 DNA follows: TGCAGCGTTGAAGAGGAGGGGACCTACGAGCAGTACTTC.

J is TRBJ1-2 and V is TRBV2, with a weak D call TRBD1 (6 bases). Trimming stripped 11 bases from V and 4 bases from J, with 23 bases between. CDR1 is SNHLY, CDR2 FYNNEI, per germline. The CDR3 spans 15 residues. The CDR3 protein is CAGRRAGGPSYGYTF. CDR3 coding DNA: TGTGCCGGCCGGCGGGCGGGGGGGCCCTCCTATGGCTACACCTTC.

The genes are TRBV4-1 and TRBJ2-1; 7 nucleotides match TRBD1. Germline CDR1 is MGHRA and CDR2 is YSYEKL. The CDR3 is made up of 15 amino acids. Losses at the gene ends were 1 base for V and 5 bases for J; bases not matched to a gene: 5. The DNA for the CDR3 is TGCGCCAGCAGCCAAGGGACAGGTCGGGACAATGAGCAGTTCTTC. Protein sequence: CASSQGTGRDNEQFF.

This clone has more than one count but fewer than ten. One end of the junction fails to match germline, which may point to a read error. The chain links TRBV6-1 to TRBJ1-5, with D unresolved. Germline assignment: CDR1 MNHNS and CDR2 SASEGT. The CDR3 loop spans 13 amino acids. This CDR3 is CASSEGVNQPQHF. The CDR3 DNA reads TGTGCCAGTAGTGAGGGAGTTAATCAGCCCCAGCATTTT.

This clone has more than one count but fewer than ten. The genes are TRBV10-3 and TRBJ1-1; 11 nucleotides line up with TRBD1. CDR1 is ENHRY and CDR2 is SYGVKD in the germline V gene. V was pared by 6 bases and J by 10 bases, with 10 bases of the junction left unmatched. The CDR3 is 14 residues long. CDR3 DNA sequence: TGTGCCATCAGCCAAGGACAGGGGGCTTTCGGAGCTTTCTTT. It specifies CAISQGQGAFGAFF.

V and J are TRBV6-5 and TRBJ2-1; the match to TRBD2 covers 9 bases. V was clipped by 5 bases and J by 9 bases; unmatched bases: 11. Germline CDR1 and CDR2: MNHEY and SVGAGI. The CDR3 consists of 15 residues. CDR3 nucleotide sequence: TGTGCCAGCAGTGCGACTAGCGGCTCCAGCACTGAGCAGTTCTTC. Its protein product is CASSATSGSSTEQFF.